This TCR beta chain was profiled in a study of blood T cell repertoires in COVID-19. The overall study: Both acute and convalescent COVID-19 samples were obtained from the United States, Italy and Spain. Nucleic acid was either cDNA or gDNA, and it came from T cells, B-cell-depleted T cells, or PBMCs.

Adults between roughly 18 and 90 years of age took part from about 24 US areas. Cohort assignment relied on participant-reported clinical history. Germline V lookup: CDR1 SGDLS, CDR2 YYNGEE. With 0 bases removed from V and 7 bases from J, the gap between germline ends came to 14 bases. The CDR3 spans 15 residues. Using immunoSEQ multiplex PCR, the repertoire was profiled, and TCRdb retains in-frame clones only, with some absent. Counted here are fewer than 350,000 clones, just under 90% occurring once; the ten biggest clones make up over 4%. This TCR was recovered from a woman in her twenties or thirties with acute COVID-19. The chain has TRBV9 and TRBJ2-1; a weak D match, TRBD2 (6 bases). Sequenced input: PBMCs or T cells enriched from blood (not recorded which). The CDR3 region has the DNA TGTGCCAGCAGCGTAGCGGCCTCGGAGGGTAATGAGCAGTTCTTC. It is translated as CASSVAASEGNEQFF.